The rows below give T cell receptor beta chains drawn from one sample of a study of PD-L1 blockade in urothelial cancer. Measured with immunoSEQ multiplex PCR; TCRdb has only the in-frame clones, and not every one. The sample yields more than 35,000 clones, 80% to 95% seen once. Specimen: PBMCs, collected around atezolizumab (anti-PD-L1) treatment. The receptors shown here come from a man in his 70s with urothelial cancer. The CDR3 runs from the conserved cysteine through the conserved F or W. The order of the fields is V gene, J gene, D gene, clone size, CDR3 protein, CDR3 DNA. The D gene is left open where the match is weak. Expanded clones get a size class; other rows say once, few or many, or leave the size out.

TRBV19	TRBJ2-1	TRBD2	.	CASRSAGETNEQFF	TGTGCCAGTAGGTCGGCGGGAGAGACGAATGAGCAGTTCTTC
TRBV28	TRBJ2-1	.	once	CASDTEGVGNEQFF	TGTGCCAGCGATACTGAGGGTGTGGGAAATGAGCAGTTCTTC
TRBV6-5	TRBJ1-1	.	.	CASKRSGITEAFF	TGTGCCAGCAAGAGGAGTGGAATCACTGAAGCTTTCTTT
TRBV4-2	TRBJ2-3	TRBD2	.	CASSPTGTSGTVTQYF	TGTGCCAGCAGCCCCACCGGAACTAGCGGGACGGTTACGCAGTATTTT
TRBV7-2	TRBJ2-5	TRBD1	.	CASSPGQGKGETQYF	TGTGCCAGCAGCCCCGGACAGGGGAAGGGAGAGACCCAGTACTTC
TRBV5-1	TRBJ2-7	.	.	CASSVGTYKQYF	TGCGCCAGCAGCGTCGGGACTTACAAGCAGTACTTC
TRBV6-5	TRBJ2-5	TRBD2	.	CASSSWGLAGGETQYF	TGTGCCAGCAGTTCTTGGGGACTAGCGGGAGGAGAGACCCAGTACTTC
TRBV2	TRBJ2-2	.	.	CASKGGRVESGELFF	TGTGCCAGCAAGGGAGGTAGGGTGGAATCCGGGGAGCTGTTTTTT
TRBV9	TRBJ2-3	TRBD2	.	CASSVAGVTDTQYF	TGTGCCAGCAGTGTCGCGGGAGTGACAGATACGCAGTATTTT
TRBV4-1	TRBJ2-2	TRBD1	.	CASSHTQGASGELFF	TGCGCCAGCAGCCACACACAGGGGGCGAGCGGGGAGCTGTTTTTT
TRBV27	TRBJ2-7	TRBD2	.	CASSTASGTPYEQYF	TGTGCCAGCAGTACCGCTAGCGGGACCCCCTACGAGCAGTACTTC
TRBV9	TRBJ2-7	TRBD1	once	CASSADRGGLYEQYF	TGTGCCAGCAGCGCTGACAGGGGGGGACTGTACGAGCAGTACTTC
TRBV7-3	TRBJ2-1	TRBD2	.	CASSLLAGVGNEQFF	TGTGCCAGCAGCTTACTAGCGGGAGTAGGGAATGAGCAGTTCTTC
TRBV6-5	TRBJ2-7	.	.	CASSPEVFSYEQYF	TGTGCCAGCAGCCCAGAAGTCTTCTCCTACGAGCAGTACTTC
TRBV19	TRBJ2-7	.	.	CASSIAAGYEQYF	TGTGCCAGTAGTATAGCCGCCGGCTACGAGCAGTACTTC
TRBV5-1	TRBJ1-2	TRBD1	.	CASSLGQGNGYTF	TGCGCCAGCAGCTTAGGACAGGGGAATGGCTACACCTTC
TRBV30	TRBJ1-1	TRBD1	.	CAYTQGVNTEAFF	TGTGCCTACACACAGGGGGTTAACACTGAAGCTTTCTTT
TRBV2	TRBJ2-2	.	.	CASSGQANTGELFF	TGTGCCAGCAGTGGACAGGCTAACACCGGGGAGCTGTTTTTT
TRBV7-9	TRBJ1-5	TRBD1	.	CASSLVGQGSNQPQHF	TGTGCCAGCAGCTTAGTTGGACAGGGAAGCAATCAGCCCCAGCATTTT
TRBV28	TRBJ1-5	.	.	CASSLRQGSNQPQHF	TGTGCCAGCAGTTTAAGGCAGGGGAGCAATCAGCCCCAGCATTTT
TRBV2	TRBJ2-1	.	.	CASSEGAGGRREEFYNEQFF	TGTGCCAGCAGTGAAGGGGCCGGGGGGCGGAGGGAGGAGTTTTACAATGAGCAGTTCTTC
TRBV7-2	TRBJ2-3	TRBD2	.	CASSLAWREKSADTQYF	TGTGCCAGCAGCTTAGCGTGGCGGGAGAAGTCAGCAGATACGCAGTATTTT
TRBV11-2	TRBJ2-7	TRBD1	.	CASSTTGSSSYEQYF	TGTGCCAGCAGCACGACAGGGTCGAGCTCCTACGAGCAGTACTTC
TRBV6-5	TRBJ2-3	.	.	CASSGGYDTQYF	TGTGCCAGCAGTGGGGGGTACGATACGCAGTATTTT
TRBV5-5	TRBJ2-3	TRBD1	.	CASSLVGQGGSKGRQYF	TGTGCCAGCAGCTTGGTCGGACAGGGGGGATCAAAAGGGCGGCAGTATTTT
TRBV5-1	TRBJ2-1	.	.	CASSFQNEQFF	TGCGCCAGCAGCTTCCAGAATGAGCAGTTCTTC
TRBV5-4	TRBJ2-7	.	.	CASSRYDIVYEQYF	TGTGCCAGCAGCAGGTACGACATTGTCTACGAGCAGTACTTC
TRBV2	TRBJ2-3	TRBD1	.	CASTEGPDRVSTDTQYF	TGTGCCAGCACCGAAGGCCCCGACAGGGTGAGCACAGATACGCAGTATTTT
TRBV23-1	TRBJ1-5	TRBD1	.	CASSPDRGQPQHF	TGCGCCAGCAGTCCTGACAGGGGTCAGCCCCAGCATTTT
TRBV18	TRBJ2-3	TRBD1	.	CASSPGTGKRMDTQYF	TGTGCCAGCTCACCCGGGACAGGGAAACGTATGGATACGCAGTATTTT
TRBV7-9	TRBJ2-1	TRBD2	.	CASSRAGTSGASYNEQFF	TGTGCCAGCAGCCGCGCTGGGACTAGCGGAGCATCCTACAATGAGCAGTTCTTC
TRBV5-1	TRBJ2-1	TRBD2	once	CASSPSGSWNEQFF	TGCGCCAGCAGCCCTAGCGGGAGTTGGAATGAGCAGTTCTTC
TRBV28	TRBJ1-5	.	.	CASSFGVSNQPQHF	TGTGCCAGCAGTTTTGGAGTCAGCAATCAGCCCCAGCATTTT
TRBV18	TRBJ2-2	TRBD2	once	CASSPPGLANTNTGELFF	TGTGCCAGCTCCCCACCGGGACTAGCGAACACGAACACCGGGGAGCTGTTTTTT
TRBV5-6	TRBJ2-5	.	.	CASSFRLDSQETQYF	TGTGCCAGCAGCTTCCGACTTGACAGCCAAGAGACCCAGTACTTC
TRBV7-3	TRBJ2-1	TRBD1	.	CASSLTGTANNEQFF	TGTGCCAGCAGCTTAACGGGGACAGCCAACAATGAGCAGTTCTTC
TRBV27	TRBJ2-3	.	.	CASSLAYRGTDTQYF	TGTGCCAGCAGTTTAGCTTATCGCGGCACAGATACGCAGTATTTT
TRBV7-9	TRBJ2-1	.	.	CASSLIGSLKNEQFF	TGTGCCAGCAGCTTAATTGGTAGTCTTAAGAATGAGCAGTTCTTC
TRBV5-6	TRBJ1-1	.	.	CASSLDGGRRGWDGAFF	TGTGCCAGCAGCTTGGACGGGGGGCGGCGGGGATGGGATGGAGCTTTCTTT
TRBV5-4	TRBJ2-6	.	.	CASSKGVGLSGANVLTF	TGTGCCAGCAGCAAAGGAGTCGGTCTCTCTGGGGCCAACGTCCTGACTTTC
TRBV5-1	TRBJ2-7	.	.	CASSLVAGAYEQYF	TGCGCCAGCAGCTTGGTCGCAGGGGCCTACGAGCAGTACTTC
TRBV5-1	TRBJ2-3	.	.	CASSQISRGSTDTQYF	TGCGCCAGCAGCCAGATATCGCGGGGAAGCACAGATACGCAGTATTTT
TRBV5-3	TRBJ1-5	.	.	CARSPGQRGQPQHF	TGTGCCAGAAGCCCCGGACAGCGGGGTCAGCCCCAGCATTTT
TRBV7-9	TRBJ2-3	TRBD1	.	CASTDRGPTDTQYF	TGTGCCAGCACCGACAGGGGACCCACAGATACGCAGTATTTT
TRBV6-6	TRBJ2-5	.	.	CASSYSTLAGETQYF	TGTGCCAGCAGTTACTCTACTTTGGCGGGAGAGACCCAGTACTTC
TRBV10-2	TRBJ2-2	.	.	CASSAVTGELFF	TGCGCCAGCAGTGCGGTCACCGGGGAGCTGTTTTTT
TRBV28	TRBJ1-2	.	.	CASSSPRQEHYGYTF	TGTGCCAGCAGTTCACCTCGACAAGAGCACTATGGCTACACCTTC
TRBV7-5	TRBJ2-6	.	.	CARSLLVSSGANVLTF	TGTGCCAGAAGCTTACTCGTGAGCTCTGGGGCCAACGTCCTGACTTTC
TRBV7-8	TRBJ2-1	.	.	CASSLVQNEQFF	TGTGCCAGCAGCTTAGTACAGAATGAGCAGTTCTTC
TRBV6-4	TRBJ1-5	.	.	CASSALLLNQPQHF	TGTGCCAGCAGTGCCCTTCTCCTCAATCAGCCCCAGCATTTT